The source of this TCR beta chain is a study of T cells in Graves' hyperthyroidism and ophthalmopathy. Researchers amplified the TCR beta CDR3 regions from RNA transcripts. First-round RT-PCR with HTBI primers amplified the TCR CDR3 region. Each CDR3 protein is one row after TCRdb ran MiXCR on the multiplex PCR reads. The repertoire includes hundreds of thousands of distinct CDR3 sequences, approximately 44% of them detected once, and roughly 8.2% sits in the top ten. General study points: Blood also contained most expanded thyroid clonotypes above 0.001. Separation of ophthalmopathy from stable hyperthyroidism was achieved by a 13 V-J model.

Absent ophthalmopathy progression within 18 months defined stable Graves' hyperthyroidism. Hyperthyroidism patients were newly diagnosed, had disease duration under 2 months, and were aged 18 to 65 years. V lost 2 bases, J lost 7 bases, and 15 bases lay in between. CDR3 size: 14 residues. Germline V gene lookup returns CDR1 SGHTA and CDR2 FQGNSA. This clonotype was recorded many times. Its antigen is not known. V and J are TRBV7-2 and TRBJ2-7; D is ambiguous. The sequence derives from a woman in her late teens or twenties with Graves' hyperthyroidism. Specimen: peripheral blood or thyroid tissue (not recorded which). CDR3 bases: TGTGCCAGCAGCTTACCTCCAAGGTGGTGGGAGCAGTACTTC. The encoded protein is CASSLPPRWWEQYF.